These 10 T cell receptor beta chains came from one sample sequenced in a study of blood T cell repertoires in COVID-19. The data were produced by immunoSEQ multiplex PCR, yet TCRdb's version contains in-frame clones alone and is incomplete. In the table there are more than 400,000 clones, about 90% of which are singletons. Sequenced input: PBMCs or T cells enriched from blood (not recorded which). The receptors stem from a woman in her late teens or twenties who had recovered from COVID-19.

This chain links TRBV29-1 with TRBJ1-2; 7 bases are a match to TRBD1. The length of the CDR3 is 12 residues. The germline V gene encodes CDR1 SQVTM and CDR2 ANQGSEA. CDR3 region: CSSTGDDYGYTF. The CDR3 DNA reads as TGCAGTAGCACAGGGGATGACTATGGCTACACCTTC.

The chain links TRBV29-1 to TRBJ1-1, with D uncertain. This CDR3 is built from 14 residues. V was shortened by 6 bases and J by 0 bases, with 14 bases between the two germline ends. Looked up from germline, CDR1 is SQVTM and CDR2 is ANQGSEA. CDR3 nucleotides: TGCAGCGTAAGCGGCGAGGTTTTGAACACTGAAGCTTTCTTT. Encoded protein: CSVSGEVLNTEAFF.

The chain carries TRBV7-2 and TRBJ2-5; 7 bases map to TRBD2. The CDR3 covers 14 residues. With 5 bases clipped from V and 5 bases from J, the junction kept 8 bases outside the gene matches. The germline gives CDR1 SGHTA, CDR2 FQGNSA. CDR3 amino acids: CASSPQTSKETQYF. CDR3 nucleotide sequence: TGTGCCAGCAGCCCCCAGACTAGCAAGGAGACCCAGTACTTC.

Concerning this clone itself: An end of the junction differs from the germline gene, which may be a read error. The J gene is TRBJ1-2, the V gene TRBV3-1 (or the pseudogene TRBV3-2); D is unresolved. Germline-derived CDR1 and CDR2 are LGHDT and YNNKEL (reference sequence). The CDR3 consists of 11 residues. CDR3 sequence: CASSQDRGRIF. CDR3 bases: TGTGCCAGCAGCCAAGATCGAGGCCGTATCTTC.

The table lists this clone with a count of one. The chain couples TRBV7-2 to TRBJ2-5; the D gene is possibly TRBD2 (5 bases). The CDR3 has 12 amino acids. Germline CDR1 reads SGHTA; CDR2 reads FQGNSA. V lost 5 bases, J lost 7 bases, and 11 bases lay in between. CDR3 region: CASSQSAGTQYF. CDR3 sequence (DNA): TGTGCCAGCAGCCAATCCGCGGGGACCCAGTACTTC.

A remark on this clone: Other DNA sequences in the same sample also yield this CDR3. The rearrangement uses TRBV5-4 and TRBJ1-6; D perhaps matches TRBD1 (5 bases). CDR1 is SGHNT, CDR2 YYREEE, per germline (reference sequence). V lost 1 base to trimming and J lost 6 bases, with 11 bases between them. The CDR3 sequence is 15 residues long. The CDR3 DNA reads as TGTGCCAGCAGCTTGCAGGGAAGGAGTAATTCACCCCTCCACTTT. It specifies CASSLQGRSNSPLHF.

CDR3 sequence: CASSPTGELDNEQFF. In nucleotides, the CDR3 is TGTGCCAGCAGCCCCACAGGGGAACTCGACAATGAGCAGTTCTTC. The chain combines TRBV5-8 with TRBJ2-1; TRBD1 aligns across 7 bases. J lost 5 bases, V lost 4 bases, and 9 bases had no gene match. CDR1 and CDR2 (germline): SGHTS, YDEGEE. The CDR3 has 15 amino acids.

J is TRBJ2-2 and V is TRBV7-9; D might be TRBD1 (6 bases). Germline V lookup: CDR1 SEHNR, CDR2 FQNEAQ (reference sequence). With 5 bases removed from V and 5 bases from J, the gap between germline ends came to 15 bases. CDR3 length: 15 amino acids. The CDR3 loop is CASSPLGARTGELFF. The CDR3 DNA reads as TGTGCCAGCAGCCCTCTGGGGGCCAGAACCGGGGAGCTGTTTTTT.

V and J are TRBV30 and TRBJ2-5, with D maybe TRBD2 (7 bases). Trimming removed 0 bases at V and 4 bases at J, with 12 bases between. From germline, CDR1 is GTSNPN and CDR2 SVGIG (reference sequence). The CDR3 length is 14 residues. CDR3 nucleotides: TGTGCCTGGAGTGTAGGGGGGGTAGGAGAGACCCAGTACTTC. It codes for CAWSVGGVGETQYF.

The rearrangement links TRBV19 to TRBJ2-1; 9 nucleotides match TRBD2. The germline V gene encodes CDR1 LNHDA and CDR2 SQIVND (reference sequence). Trimming at V came to 10 bases and at J to 7 bases, leaving 11 bases not matched to a gene. There are 14 residues in the CDR3. CDR3 sequence: CATFSGGAWNEQFF. CDR3 DNA: TGTGCCACCTTTAGCGGGGGTGCCTGGAATGAGCAGTTCTTC.